This T cell receptor beta chain came from a study of CD8 T cells in ankylosing spondylitis. Whole-study results and caveats: It appeared that ankylosing spondylitis blood was characterized by a TCR beta motif of fewer than ten highly homologous variants. According to the report, clones linked to the disease were significantly enriched in matched synovial fluid samples taken from ankylosing spondylitis patients. Existing reports had already noted some motif variants in reactive arthritis synovial fluid and blood.

In the case of this clonotype: The antigen is unknown.

With 4 bases clipped from V and 1 base from J, the junction kept 9 bases outside the gene matches. Per the germline V gene, CDR1 is SQVTM and CDR2 is ANQGSEA. The CDR3 runs 16 residues. In making TCR beta libraries, quantitative 5'-RACE with molecular barcodes was used. In TCRdb, the 5' RACE reads were re-called with MiXCR into one record per CDR3 protein. The sample lists about 240,000 distinct CDR3 sequences, 20% to 30% seen once, with more than 0.6% in the top ten. The sequencing input was blood, either unsorted or a sorted T cell fraction (not recorded which). The receptor was derived from a male donor with ankylosing spondylitis or in good health (not recorded which). This chain links TRBV29-1 with TRBJ2-3; 9 bases line up with TRBD2. In DNA, the CDR3 is TGCAGCGTTGGTTCCGGAGCGGGGGGCCGCACAGATACGCAGTATTTT. Protein product: CSVGSGAGGRTDTQYF.